The clone carrying this T cell receptor beta chain was detected ten times or more. Its antigen is unidentified. The ends were cut back, 4 bases at V and 2 bases at J, with 11 bases in the middle. This CDR3 comprises 14 residues. From germline, CDR1 is SEHNR and CDR2 FQNEAQ (reference sequence). The data stem from a study of Graves' ophthalmopathy and Graves' hyperthyroidism. Other autoimmune diseases, uncontrolled infections, pregnancy or lactation excluded patients from enrollment. The diagnostic workup employed clinical symptoms, serum thyroxine, TRAb, thyroid ultrasound and orbital computed tomography. RNA transcripts were the source from which TCR beta CDR3 regions were amplified. In the first round, RT-PCR was carried out with HTBI primers, and a multiplex PCR formed the second round. MiXCR was run by TCRdb on the multiplex PCR reads, yielding one entry per CDR3 protein. The table records over a million distinct CDR3 sequences, about two fifths of them present only once.

Study-level findings and limits: With a specificity of just under 75% and a sensitivity of 70% to 71%, the model predicted ophthalmopathy progression. Blood samples also showed most expanded thyroid clonotypes exceeding 0.001 frequency.

Specimen: peripheral blood or thyroid tissue (not recorded which). This TCR was recovered from an adult man with Graves' hyperthyroidism. This chain connects TRBV7-9 to TRBJ2-5; D is possibly TRBD1 (6 bases). The CDR3 coding sequence is TGTGCCAGCAGCTCCAACAGGGTACAAGAGACCCAGTACTTC. It specifies CASSSNRVQETQYF.